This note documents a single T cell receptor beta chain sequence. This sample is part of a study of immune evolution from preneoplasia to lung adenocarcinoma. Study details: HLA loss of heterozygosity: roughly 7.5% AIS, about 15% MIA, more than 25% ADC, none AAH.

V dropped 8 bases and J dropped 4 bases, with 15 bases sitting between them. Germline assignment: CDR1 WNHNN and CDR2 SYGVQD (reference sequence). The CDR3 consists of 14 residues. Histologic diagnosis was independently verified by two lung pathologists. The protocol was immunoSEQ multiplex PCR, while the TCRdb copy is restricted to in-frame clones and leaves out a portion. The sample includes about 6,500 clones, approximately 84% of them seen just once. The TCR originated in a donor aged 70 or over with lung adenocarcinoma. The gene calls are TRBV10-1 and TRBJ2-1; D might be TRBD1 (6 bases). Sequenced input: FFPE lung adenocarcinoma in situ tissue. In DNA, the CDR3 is TGCGCCAGCGGAACCGGGACATCTTACAATGAGCAGTTCTTC. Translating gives CASGTGTSYNEQFF.